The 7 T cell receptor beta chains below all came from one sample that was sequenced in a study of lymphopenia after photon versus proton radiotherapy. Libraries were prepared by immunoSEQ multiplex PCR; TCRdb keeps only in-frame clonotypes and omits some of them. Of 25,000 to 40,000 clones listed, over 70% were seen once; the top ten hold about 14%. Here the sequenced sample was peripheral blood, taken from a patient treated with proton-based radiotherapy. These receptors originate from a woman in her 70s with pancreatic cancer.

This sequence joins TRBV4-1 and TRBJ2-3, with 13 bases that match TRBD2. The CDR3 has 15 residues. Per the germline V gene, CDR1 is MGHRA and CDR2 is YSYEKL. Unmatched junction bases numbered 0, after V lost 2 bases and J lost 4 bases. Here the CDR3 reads CASSQTSGRADTQYF. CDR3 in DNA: TGCGCCAGCAGCCAAACTAGCGGGAGGGCAGATACGCAGTATTTT.

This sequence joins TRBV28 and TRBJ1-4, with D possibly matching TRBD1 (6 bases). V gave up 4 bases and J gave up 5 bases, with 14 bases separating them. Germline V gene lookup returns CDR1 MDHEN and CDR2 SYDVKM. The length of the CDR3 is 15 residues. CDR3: CASSSPDRQNEKLFF. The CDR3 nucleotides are TGTGCCAGCAGTTCCCCAGACAGGCAGAATGAAAAACTGTTTTTT.

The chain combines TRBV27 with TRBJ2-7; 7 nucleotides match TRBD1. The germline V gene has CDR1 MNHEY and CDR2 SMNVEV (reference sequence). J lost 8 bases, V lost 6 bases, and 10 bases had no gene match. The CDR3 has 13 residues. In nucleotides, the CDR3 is TGTGCCAGCAGGAAAACCGGGACAGATAAGCAGTACTTC. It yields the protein CASRKTGTDKQYF.

CDR3 bases: TGCAGTGCTAGTCGCGATACGCAGTATTTT. This sequence encodes CSASRDTQYF. The chain combines TRBV20-1 with TRBJ2-3; D remains ambiguous. Trimming removed 3 bases from V and 6 bases from J, with 4 bases in between. The CDR3 totals 10 residues. Germline loops: CDR1 DFQATT, CDR2 SNEGSKA (reference sequence).

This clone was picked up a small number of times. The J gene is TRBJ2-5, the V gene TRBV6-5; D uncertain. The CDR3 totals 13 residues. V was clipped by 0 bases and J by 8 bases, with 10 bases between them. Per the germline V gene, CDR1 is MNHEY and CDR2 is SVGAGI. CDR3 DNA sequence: TGTGCCAGCAGTTACTCGAAAAGGGAAACCCAGTACTTC. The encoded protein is CASSYSKRETQYF.

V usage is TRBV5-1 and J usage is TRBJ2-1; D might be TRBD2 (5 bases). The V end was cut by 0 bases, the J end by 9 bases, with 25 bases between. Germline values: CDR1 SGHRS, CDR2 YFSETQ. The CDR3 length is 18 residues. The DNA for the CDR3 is TGCGCCAGCAGCTTGGCCGAGTCTAGCCGTACGCCCCTCTCTGAGCAGTTCTTC. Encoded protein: CASSLAESSRTPLSEQFF. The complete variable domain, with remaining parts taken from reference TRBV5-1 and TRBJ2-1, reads KAGVTQTPRYLIKTRGQQVTLSCSPISGHRSVSWYQQTPGQGLQFLFEYFSETQRNKGNFPGRFSGRQFSNSRSEMNVSTLELGDSALYLCASSLAESSRTPLSEQFFGPGTRLTVL.

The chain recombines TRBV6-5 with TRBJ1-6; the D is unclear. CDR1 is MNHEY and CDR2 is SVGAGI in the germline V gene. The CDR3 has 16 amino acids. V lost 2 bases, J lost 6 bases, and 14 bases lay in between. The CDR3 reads CASSYLSKGGNSPLHF. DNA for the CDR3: TGTGCCAGCAGTTACCTCTCGAAGGGAGGTAATTCACCCCTCCACTTT.